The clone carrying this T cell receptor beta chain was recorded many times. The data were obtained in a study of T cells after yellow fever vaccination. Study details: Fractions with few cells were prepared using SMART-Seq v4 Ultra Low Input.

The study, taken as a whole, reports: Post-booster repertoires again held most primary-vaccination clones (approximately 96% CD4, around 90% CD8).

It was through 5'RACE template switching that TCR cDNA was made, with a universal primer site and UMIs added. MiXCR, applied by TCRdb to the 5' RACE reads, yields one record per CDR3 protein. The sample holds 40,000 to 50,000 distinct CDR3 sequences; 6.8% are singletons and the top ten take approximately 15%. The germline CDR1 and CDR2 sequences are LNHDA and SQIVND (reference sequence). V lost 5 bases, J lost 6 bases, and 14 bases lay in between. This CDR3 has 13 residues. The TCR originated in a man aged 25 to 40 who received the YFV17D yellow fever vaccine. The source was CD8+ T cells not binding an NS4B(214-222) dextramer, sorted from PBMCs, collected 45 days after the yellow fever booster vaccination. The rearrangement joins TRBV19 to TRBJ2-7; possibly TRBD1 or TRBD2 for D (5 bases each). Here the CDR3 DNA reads TGTGCCAGTAGTCGGGGCCCGAGAAGCGAGCAGTACTTC. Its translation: CASSRGPRSEQYF.